This T cell receptor beta chain derives from a study of technical replicates of blood from a handful of donors. Here immunoSEQ multiplex PCR was the method, and the copy in TCRdb shows in-frame clones only, minus some. Here the sample spans 100,000 or so clones, 95% to 96% being singletons. CDR3 length equals 15 residues. After removal of 4 bases from V and 1 base from J, the junction contained 4 bases not matched to a gene. Germline values: CDR1 MDHEN, CDR2 SYDVKM. The genes are TRBV28 and TRBJ2-1; 7 bases fit TRBD1. The sequencing input was T cells isolated from PBMCs. The sequence was obtained from a human donor in good health. CDR3 DNA: TGTGCCAGCAGTTCAATGACAGGGTCCTACAATGAGCAGTTCTTC. It translates to CASSSMTGSYNEQFF.